A single sample is the source of the 17 T cell receptor beta chains below, sequenced in a study of tumor-infiltrating lymphocytes in primary liver carcinoma. The authors made TCR beta cDNA from about 500 ng total RNA with a constant-region primer. Slightly modified ARM-PCR served as the procedure for the TCR beta libraries. These libraries came from three rounds of nested multiplex PCR. TRBV1-TRBV30 forward and Cbeta reverse primers drove the first two roughly 10-cycle rounds. TCRdb reprocessed the multiplex PCR reads with MiXCR, giving one entry per CDR3 protein. Of approximately 120,000 distinct CDR3 sequences listed, 50% to 80% are singletons. The tissue used was unsorted bulk material of about 17-33 mg. RNA and DNA were co-extracted from it with the AllPrep DNA/RNA mini kit. Sequenced sample: liver tumor tissue from sampling region 3. Subset: tumor region T3, left-lateral pole. The source of these receptors is a woman in her sixties with primary liver carcinoma and hepatitis B virus infection.

Notes on this clonotype: Germline is not matched at one junction end, which may reflect a read error. The chain joins TRBV11-2 to TRBJ1-1; a possible D gene is TRBD1 (5 bases). The CDR3 extends over 13 amino acids. Germline V gene lookup returns CDR1 SGHAT and CDR2 FQNNGV. The CDR3 nucleotides read TGTGCCAGCTGCTTAGAAGGGGACACTGAAGCTTTCTTT. It translates to CASCLEGDTEAFF.

The sample holds many counts of this clonotype. This chain connects TRBV29-1 to TRBJ2-2; D is undetermined. There are 15 residues in the CDR3. V lost 2 bases and J 6 bases, leaving 16 bases between the germline ends. CDR1 and CDR2 (germline): SQVTM, ANQGSEA. CDR3 nucleotides: TGCAGCGTTGAAAATCCCGCCGCTTTCCCCGGGGAGCTGTTTTTT. Residues: CSVENPAAFPGELFF.

Concerning this clonotype itself: Given a much more abundant clone one base away, this may be a read error. The rearrangement uses TRBV4-1 and TRBJ1-5; no definite D call. The CDR3 consists of 15 residues. The germline V gene has CDR1 MGHRA and CDR2 YSYEKL. For the CDR3, the DNA is TGCGCCAGCAGCCAACCCAACGGGGAGAATCGGCCCCAGCATTTT. This encodes CASSQPNGENRPQHF.

With regard to this clonotype: The junction departs from the called germline gene at one end, perhaps through a read error. The chain combines TRBV12-3 or TRBV12-4 with TRBJ2-1, with 11 nucleotides matching TRBD2. The CDR3 length is 15 residues. CDR3 region: CASSRSGGGYNEQSF. The CDR3 DNA is TGTGCCAGCAGCCGTAGCGGGGGGGGCTACAATGAGCAGTCATTC.

On this clonotype: One end of the junction does not line up with germline, which may come from a read error. The rearrangement uses TRBV10-1 and TRBJ2-1; no definite D call. Germline V gene lookup returns CDR1 WNHNN and CDR2 SYGVQD (reference sequence). This CDR3 spans 15 amino acids. The CDR3 spells CASSETSRRYNEQLF. The CDR3 nucleotides read TGCGCCAGCAGTGAGACGTCCAGGCGATACAATGAGCAGCTCTTC.

This rearrangement joins TRBV11-2 to TRBJ2-3; no definite D call. The CDR3 loop spans 16 amino acids. Trimming stripped 7 bases from V and 8 bases from J, with 25 bases between. Germline V gene data show CDR1 as SGHAT and CDR2 as FQNNGV. The CDR3 DNA reads as TGTGCCAGCAACCGAGTGACTGAAACCTCGGGCGGTACGCAGTATTTT. Amino acids: CASNRVTETSGGTQYF.

Comments on this clonotype: Germline is not matched at one junction end, which may reflect a read error. This rearrangement joins TRBV11-3 to TRBJ2-3, with D possibly TRBD2 on 6 matching bases. The CDR3 sequence is 13 residues long. Germline CDR1 is SGHNT and CDR2 is YENEEA. CDR3 loop: CASSPGGADMQYF. DNA of the CDR3: TGTGCCAGCAGTCCCGGCGGGGCAGATATGCAGTATTTT.

J is TRBJ2-1 and V is TRBV18; D is perhaps TRBD2 (6 bases). The V gene lost 8 bases and the J gene lost 1 base, with 15 bases spanning the gap. The CDR3 sequence is 15 residues long. Germline CDR1 KGHSH, CDR2 LQKENI. The CDR3 nucleotides are TGTGCCAGCCCACTGCAGGGAGGATCCTACAATGAGCAGTTCTTC. Translated, it gives CASPLQGGSYNEQFF.

The chain links TRBV6-1 to TRBJ2-7; 7 bases match TRBD1. Per the germline V gene, CDR1 is MNHNS and CDR2 is SASEGT. Unmatched junction bases numbered 9, after V lost 5 bases and J lost 2 bases. This CDR3 region has 15 residues. CDR3 coding DNA: TGTGCCAGCAGTAGGCGGACAGGAGTGACCTACGAGCAGTACTTC. This encodes CASSRRTGVTYEQYF.

Note on this clonotype: A read error is possible here, since a much larger clone lies one base away. The chain is built from TRBV10-3 and TRBJ2-1, with D hard to call. V was trimmed by 0 bases and J by 3 bases, leaving 6 bases between them. Germline V gene data show CDR1 as ENHRY and CDR2 as SYGVKD. This CDR3 is 14 amino acids long. The CDR3 DNA sequence: TGTGCCATCAGTGAGTCGCCAGTCTACAATGAGCAGTTCTTC. Translated, it gives CAISESPVYNEQFF.

For this clonotype: A read error is possible here, since a much larger clone lies one base away. The chain carries TRBV1 and TRBJ2-1. TRBV1 is tagged as a pseudogene. CDR3 size: 17 residues. The chain's CDR3 is CTSSQEILRFSYNEQFF. The DNA of the CDR3 is TGCACCAGCAGCCAAGAGATTTTGCGTTTCTCCTACAATGAGCAGTTCTTC.

This chain uses TRBV29-1 with TRBJ1-1, with 9 nucleotides matching TRBD1. The CDR3 sequence is 15 residues long. Germline CDR1 reads SQVTM; CDR2 reads ANQGSEA. Trimming at V came to 5 bases and at J to 11 bases, leaving 18 bases not matched to a gene. The CDR3: CSVCQTGTGNTQAFF. Here the CDR3 DNA reads TGCAGCGTTTGCCAAACCGGGACAGGGAACACTCAGGCTTTCTTT. The full variable domain, with the rest looked up from reference TRBV29-1 and TRBJ1-1, is SAVISQKPSRDICQRGTSLTIQCQVDSQVTMMFWYRQQPGQSLTLIATANQGSEATYESGFVIDKFPISRPNLTFSTLTVSNMSPEDSSIYLCSVCQTGTGNTQAFFGQGTRLTVV.

Concerning this clonotype itself: One junction end does not reproduce the germline sequence, and a read error may be involved. J is TRBJ1-1 and V is TRBV28, with 9 bases matching TRBD1. Germline CDR1 reads MDHEN; CDR2 reads SYDVKM. This CDR3 has 15 residues. CDR3 in DNA: TGTGCCAACAGTCCGACGGGACAGGGTAACATTGAAGCTTTCTTT. It codes for CANSPTGQGNIEAFF.

This clonotype was seen ten or more times. The chain is built from TRBV4-1 and TRBJ2-1; tentatively, D is TRBD1 (6 bases). The CDR3 length is 16 residues. Trimming removed 0 bases from V and 9 bases from J, with 18 bases in between. Looked up from germline, CDR1 is MGHRA and CDR2 is YSYEKL. This CDR3 is CASSQDPGAQGGEQFF. The DNA of the CDR3 is TGCGCCAGCAGCCAAGATCCAGGGGCCCAAGGGGGTGAGCAGTTCTTC.

This clonotype has more than one count but fewer than ten. A much larger clonotype is one base distant, so this may be a read error. This chain links TRBV12-3 or TRBV12-4 with TRBJ2-5, with D perhaps matching TRBD2 (5 bases). With 0 bases removed from V and 5 bases from J, the gap between germline ends came to 7 bases. This CDR3 comprises 13 residues. The DNA for the CDR3 is TGTGCCAGCAGTTTAGCGGGAGCGGAGACCCAGTACTTC. The encoded protein is CASSLAGAETQYF.

The CDR3 nucleotides are TGTGCCAGCAGACAATCGGCCCGCACCTACGAGCAGTACTTC. Its protein product is CASRQSARTYEQYF. The J gene is TRBJ2-7, the V gene TRBV28; no definite D call. Germline CDR1 MDHEN, CDR2 SYDVKM. The CDR3 runs to 14 residues. The V end lost 6 bases, the J end lost 2 bases, and 14 bases lay between the germline ends.

Worth noting for this clonotype: One end of the junction fails to match germline, which may point to a read error. The chain joins TRBV11-2 to TRBJ2-7; TRBD1 aligns across 9 bases. Germline lookup yields CDR1 SGHAT and CDR2 FQNNGV. This CDR3 is built from 16 residues. CDR3 in amino acids: CASTTHGRETGGEHYF. Written as DNA, the CDR3 is TGTGCCAGCACGACTCATGGGCGGGAGACAGGGGGGGAGCACTACTTC.